These 28 T cell receptor beta chains originate from one sample sequenced in a study of blood T cell repertoires in COVID-19. Libraries were prepared by immunoSEQ multiplex PCR; TCRdb keeps only in-frame clonotypes and omits some of them. The sample yields approximately 190,000 clones, less than 90% seen once. Specimen: PBMCs or T cells enriched from blood (not recorded which). These receptors all come from a young woman who had been exposed to COVID-19.

This clone was seen a few times. The chain is built from TRBV7-9 and TRBJ1-1; D is uncertain. From germline, CDR1 is SEHNR and CDR2 FQNEAQ (reference sequence). The CDR3 spans 14 residues. The V end was cut by 3 bases, the J end by 0 bases, with 8 bases between. CDR3 residues: CASSFRGMNTEAFF. The CDR3, as DNA: TGTGCCAGCAGCTTCCGGGGTATGAACACTGAAGCTTTCTTT.

The chain combines TRBV11-2 with TRBJ2-1; 15 bases line up with TRBD2. V shed 4 bases and J 12 bases; nucleotides not matched to a gene: 7. In germline, CDR1 is SGHAT, CDR2 FQNNGV. CDR3 length: 15 residues. CDR3 nucleotides: TGTGCCAGCAGCTCAGGACTAGCGGGGGGGCCTGGGCAGTTCTTC. Its protein product is CASSSGLAGGPGQFF. The complete variable domain, with remaining parts taken from reference TRBV11-2 and TRBJ2-1, reads EAGVAQSPRYKIIEKRQSVAFWCNPISGHATLYWYQQILGQGPKLLIQFQNNGVVDDSQLPKDRFSAERLKGVDSTLKIQPAKLEDSAVYLCASSSGLAGGPGQFFGPGTRLTVL.

The CDR3 loop reads CASSEQGDQPQHF. For the CDR3, the DNA is TGTGCCAGTAGTGAACAGGGCGATCAGCCCCAGCATTTT. The rearrangement links TRBV19 to TRBJ1-5; D may be TRBD1 (6 bases). Germline CDR1 is LNHDA and CDR2 is SQIVND (reference sequence). The CDR3 extends over 13 amino acids. V was clipped by 5 bases and J by 5 bases, with 10 bases between them.

This clone appeared a few times. The chain has TRBV6-5 and TRBJ2-2; D unresolved. There are 12 residues in the CDR3. CDR1 MNHEY and CDR2 SVGAGI come from the germline V gene. V lost 7 bases to trimming and J lost 7 bases, with 10 bases between them. The CDR3 sequence: CASTMRDGELFF. DNA for the CDR3: TGTGCCAGCACCATGAGAGACGGGGAGCTGTTTTTT.

The chain employs TRBV6-2 or TRBV6-3 and TRBJ1-2; D might be TRBD1 (5 bases). This CDR3 is 12 amino acids long. CDR1 MNHEY and CDR2 SVGEGT come from the germline V gene. V dropped 6 bases and J dropped 7 bases, with 12 bases sitting between them. CDR3 coding DNA: TGTGCCAGCAGCGACAGCGAGCGTGGCTACACCTTC. Encoded protein: CASSDSERGYTF.

This clone is a singleton in its sample. The chain is built from TRBV3-1 (or the pseudogene TRBV3-2) and TRBJ2-5, with 9 bases fitting TRBD1. V trimming: 4 bases; J trimming: 0 bases; junction bases outside the gene matches: 3. This CDR3 region has 15 residues. CDR1 LGHDT and CDR2 YNNKEL come from the germline V gene (reference sequence). The CDR3 here is CASSPGTGNQETQYF. As DNA, the CDR3 is TGTGCCAGCAGCCCCGGGACAGGGAACCAAGAGACCCAGTACTTC.

The chain combines TRBV6-5 with TRBJ2-5; TRBD1 matches 9 bases. The CDR3 spans 15 residues. The V and J ends lost 5 bases and 4 bases, in that order; junction bases with no gene match: 8. Per the germline V gene, CDR1 is MNHEY and CDR2 is SVGAGI. The CDR3 protein is CASSTQGARGETQYF. CDR3 DNA: TGTGCCAGCAGTACACAGGGGGCGAGGGGAGAGACCCAGTACTTC.

The V call is TRBV30, the J call TRBJ2-5; D perhaps matches TRBD2 (5 bases). The CDR3 is 11 amino acids. Germline V lookup: CDR1 GTSNPN, CDR2 SVGIG (reference sequence). The V and J ends lost 5 bases and 7 bases respectively, with 11 bases between them. CDR3 bases: TGTGCCTGGCACGGAGGCGCGACCCAGTACTTC. Its translation: CAWHGGATQYF.

This clone was recorded only once. The rearrangement links TRBV2 to TRBJ1-1; D possibly corresponds to TRBD1 (6 bases). CDR1 is SNHLY and CDR2 is FYNNEI in the germline V gene. CDR3 size: 14 residues. V shed 10 bases and J shed 3 bases, with 18 bases lying between them. DNA for the CDR3: TGTGCCACGCGGACCGGGACACGGGACACTGAAGCTTTCTTT. As protein: CATRTGTRDTEAFF.

The count of this clone is one. This rearrangement joins TRBV18 to TRBJ2-3; TRBD2 aligns across 11 bases. CDR3 length equals 16 residues. Germline loops: CDR1 KGHSH, CDR2 LQKENI. With V trimmed by 5 bases and J by 2 bases, 6 bases remained unmatched. The CDR3 DNA reads as TGTGCCAGCTCAACACTAGCGGGGGCCCTCACAGATACGCAGTATTTT. Translation: CASSTLAGALTDTQYF.

In its sample, this clone was seen once. This chain uses TRBV5-3 with TRBJ2-7; 12 bases fit TRBD2. TRBV5-3 is labeled an ORF, and its function is uncertain. The CDR3 runs to 16 residues. Losses at the gene ends were 3 bases for V and 2 bases for J; bases not matched to a gene: 6. This CDR3 reads CARSSLLAGGPYEQYF. CDR3 sequence (DNA): TGTGCCAGAAGCTCGCTACTAGCGGGGGGACCCTACGAGCAGTACTTC.

This rearrangement joins TRBV9 to TRBJ2-1, with D possibly TRBD2 on 6 matching bases. Germline CDR1 and CDR2: SGDLS and YYNGEE. CDR3 length: 15 amino acids. Trimming removed 4 bases at V and 3 bases at J, with 14 bases between. The CDR3 reads CASSPGGMNYNEQFF. CDR3 coding DNA: TGTGCCAGCAGCCCTGGGGGGATGAACTACAATGAGCAGTTCTTC.

The V call is TRBV11-2, the J call TRBJ1-2; maybe TRBD1 (5 bases). The CDR3 has 12 residues. With 8 bases removed from V and 8 bases from J, the gap between germline ends came to 15 bases. Germline loops: CDR1 SGHAT, CDR2 FQNNGV. As DNA, the CDR3 is TGTGCCAGCGGCGAATGGGGCAGCGGCTACACCTTC. Its protein product is CASGEWGSGYTF.

The rearrangement uses TRBV10-3 and TRBJ2-1, with 7 bases fitting TRBD2. J gave up 5 bases and V 2 bases, and 3 bases lay outside the gene matches. The V gene's germline CDR1 is ENHRY and CDR2 SYGVKD. This CDR3 contains 14 residues. CDR3 coding DNA: TGTGCCATCAGTGAGCGGCTAGCGGACAATGAGCAGTTCTTC. Encoded protein: CAISERLADNEQFF.

The rearrangement joins TRBV6-5 to TRBJ2-7; 8 nucleotides agree with TRBD1. This CDR3 has 13 amino acids. V was clipped by 7 bases and J by 1 base; unmatched bases: 3. Germline-derived CDR1 and CDR2 are MNHEY and SVGAGI. The CDR3 region is CASTRTGSYEQYF. The CDR3 bases are TGTGCCAGCACCAGGACAGGGTCCTACGAGCAGTACTTC.

This chain links TRBV19 with TRBJ1-1; D ambiguous. Germline V gene data show CDR1 as LNHDA and CDR2 as SQIVND (reference sequence). This CDR3 is 13 amino acids long. V lost 5 bases and J 6 bases, leaving 13 bases between the germline ends. The CDR3 is CASSHDILAEAFF. CDR3 DNA sequence: TGTGCCAGTAGTCACGACATCCTCGCTGAAGCTTTCTTT.

V is TRBV6-2 or TRBV6-3 and J is TRBJ1-1; 8 nucleotides match TRBD1. Germline V gives CDR1 MNHEY, CDR2 SVGEGT. With V trimmed by 6 bases and J by 8 bases, 5 bases remained unmatched. The CDR3 runs to 12 residues. CDR3 sequence reads: CASSTTGVEAFF. The CDR3 nucleotides read TGTGCCAGCAGCACGACAGGGGTAGAAGCTTTCTTT.

This rearrangement joins TRBV19 to TRBJ1-1; tentatively, D is TRBD1 (5 bases). The CDR3 extends over 14 amino acids. Germline CDR1 is LNHDA and CDR2 is SQIVND (reference sequence). V was cut by 6 bases and J by 5 bases, with 16 bases left in between. CDR3: CASRIRDWGTEAFF. The DNA for the CDR3 is TGTGCCAGTAGAATCCGGGACTGGGGGACTGAAGCTTTCTTT.

J is TRBJ2-7 and V is TRBV7-2; D remains ambiguous. CDR3 length: 13 residues. The V gene lost 3 bases and the J gene lost 1 base, with 7 bases spanning the gap. CDR1 and CDR2 from the germline V gene are SGHTA and FQGNSA. CDR3 region: CASSFTDSYEQYF. The CDR3 DNA sequence: TGTGCCAGCAGCTTTACAGATTCCTACGAGCAGTACTTC.

J is TRBJ1-2 and V is TRBV7-3; 8 nucleotides match TRBD1. The CDR3 totals 15 residues. The V gene's germline CDR1 is SGHTA and CDR2 FQGTGA. V shed 2 bases and J 7 bases; nucleotides not matched to a gene: 9. CDR3 coding DNA: TGTGCCAGCAGCTTACAGGCAGTAGACAGGGGTGGCTACACCTTC. Translating it yields CASSLQAVDRGGYTF.

The rearrangement links TRBV7-2 to TRBJ2-2, with 7 bases lining up with TRBD2. In germline, CDR1 is SGHTA, CDR2 FQGNSA. The junction had 11 bases not matched to a gene; V was cut back by 6 bases and J by 7 bases. The CDR3 is 15 residues long. In DNA form, the CDR3 reads TGTGCCAGCAGTACCCTAGCGGTTGGTAGCGGGGAGCTGTTTTTT. Translation: CASSTLAVGSGELFF.

This clone has just a few counts. This chain joins TRBV19 and TRBJ1-5, with 8 bases fitting TRBD1. Germline V gene data show CDR1 as LNHDA and CDR2 as SQIVND (reference sequence). CDR3 size: 13 residues. J gave up 5 bases and V 6 bases, and 3 bases lay outside the gene matches. The CDR3 DNA reads as TGTGCCAGTAGCCCGGGACAGGATCAGCCCCAGCATTTT. Its translation is CASSPGQDQPQHF.

The J gene is TRBJ1-1, the V gene TRBV27; D uncertain. The CDR3 spans 14 residues. Trimming removed 3 bases at V and 3 bases at J, with 11 bases between. Germline CDR1 MNHEY, CDR2 SMNVEV (reference sequence). CDR3 in DNA: TGTGCCAGCAGTTTTTCTCCTGGAGACACTGAAGCTTTCTTT. It yields the protein CASSFSPGDTEAFF.

The V gene is TRBV7-2, the J gene TRBJ1-4, with D perhaps matching TRBD1 (6 bases). Germline CDR1 SGHTA, CDR2 FQGNSA. Trimming cost V 2 bases and J 0 bases, with 16 bases left between them. The CDR3 extends over 18 amino acids. The CDR3 sequence: CASSLTYPGASTNEKLFF. In DNA form, the CDR3 reads TGTGCCAGCAGCTTAACATACCCAGGGGCCTCAACTAATGAAAAACTGTTTTTT. The full variable domain, its missing parts supplied by reference TRBV7-2 and TRBJ1-4, is GAGVSQSPSNKVTEKGKDVELRCDPISGHTALYWYRQSLGQGLEFLIYFQGNSAPDKSGLPSDRFSAERTGGSVSTLTIQRTQQEDSAVYLCASSLTYPGASTNEKLFFGSGTQLSVL.

V usage is TRBV27 and J usage is TRBJ1-2; weak D call: TRBD1 (6 bases). Between the trimmed V and J ends, which lost 5 bases and 8 bases, there was a span of 18 bases. The CDR3 sequence is 14 residues long. CDR1 is MNHEY, CDR2 SMNVEV, per germline (reference sequence). The CDR3 nucleotides read TGTGCCAGCAGTCCTACCAAGGGACAACGCGGCTACACCTTC. Its translation is CASSPTKGQRGYTF.

The chain has TRBV5-1 and TRBJ1-1, with D unclear. With 9 bases removed from V and 1 base from J, the gap between germline ends came to 13 bases. CDR3 length: 13 amino acids. Germline lookup yields CDR1 SGHRS and CDR2 YFSETQ. Written as DNA, the CDR3 is TGCGCCACAACCCGGGAAGGGAACACTGAAGCTTTCTTT. This sequence encodes CATTREGNTEAFF.

The chain has TRBV6-2 or TRBV6-3 and TRBJ2-7, with D perhaps matching TRBD2 (6 bases). CDR1 is MNHEY, CDR2 SVGEGT, per germline. CDR3 length equals 16 residues. The V and J ends lost 6 bases and 4 bases respectively, with 22 bases between them. CDR3 amino acids: CASRPERDSRAYEQYF. Here the CDR3 DNA reads TGTGCCAGCAGGCCTGAACGGGACTCCCGGGCTTACGAGCAGTACTTC.

The chain has TRBV3-1 (or the pseudogene TRBV3-2) and TRBJ2-7; 9 nucleotides agree with TRBD2. The V segment lost 0 bases and the J segment 4 bases; nucleotides outside the gene matches: 10. CDR1 and CDR2 from the germline V gene are LGHDT and YNNKEL (reference sequence). The CDR3 runs to 17 residues. The CDR3, as DNA: TGTGCCAGCAGCCAAGACTTGGGGACTAGCCGGAGGTACGAGCAGTACTTC. Protein: CASSQDLGTSRRYEQYF.